The 18 T cell receptor beta chains below come from one sample, sequenced in a study of T-cell memory formation after mild COVID-19 (dated by TCRdb to the early 2020s). Receptor libraries were prepared by 5' RACE. The data were produced on an Illumina NovaSeq 6000. TCRdb trimmed public reads at Q25 via fastp, called clones via MiXCR and kept in-frame beta chains. Duplicate CDR3 protein sequences are folded into a single record with the most common DNA and genes. This sample comprises around 260,000 distinct CDR3 sequences, under 20% of them detected only once. Roughly a fifth of the sample lies in the top ten. The sample consisted of PBMCs or a T cell subset sorted from them (not recorded which). The source of these receptors is a man between 18 and 29 years old who had mild COVID-19 (a few samples of this study predate the infection). The sample titles of this study are shuffled in the database, so cell type and time point are left out; the donor was told from shared clones.

This clonotype was counted between two and nine times. The chain's CDR3 is CASSYSVAYNEQFF. The CDR3 DNA reads TGTGCCAGCAGTTACTCAGTGGCGTACAATGAGCAGTTCTTC. The chain uses TRBV6-5 and TRBJ2-1; D is ambiguous. This CDR3 has 14 residues. The germline gives CDR1 MNHEY, CDR2 SVGAGI. V lost 0 bases, J lost 4 bases, and 7 bases lay in between.

The sample holds a few counts of this clonotype. The chain employs TRBV5-5 and TRBJ2-7; no clear D. V lost 0 bases and J lost 3, with 4 bases in between. Per germline, CDR1 SGHKS and CDR2 YYEKEE (reference sequence). The CDR3 runs 12 residues. This CDR3 reads CASSLGDYEQYV. The DNA of the CDR3 is TGTGCCAGCAGCTTGGGGGACTACGAGCAGTACGTC.

This clonotype appeared a few times. The chain joins TRBV25-1 to TRBJ2-1; either TRBD1 or TRBD2 may fit D (6 bases each). The V gene's germline CDR1 is MGHDK and CDR2 SYGVNS. The length of the CDR3 is 10 residues. V lost 10 bases to trimming and J lost 8 bases, with 9 bases between them. In DNA, the CDR3 is TGTGCCACCCGGGGGCATGAGCAGTTCTTC. Translation gives CATRGHEQFF. Variable domain in full (rest from reference TRBV25-1 and TRBJ2-1): EADIYQTPRYLVIGTGKKITLECSQTMGHDKMYWYQQDPGMELHLIHYSYGVNSTEKGDLSSESTVSRIRTEHFPLTLESARPSHTSQYLCATRGHEQFFGPGTRLTVL.

The chain couples TRBV20-1 to TRBJ2-7; TRBD1 matches 9 bases. The germline CDR1 and CDR2 sequences are DFQATT and SNEGSKA (reference sequence). The CDR3 consists of 14 residues. Trimming cost V 3 bases and J 2 bases; bases outside gene matches: 5. As DNA, the CDR3 is TGCAGTGCTAGCCGGGACAGGGCCCCCTACGAGCAGTACGTC. Translated: CSASRDRAPYEQYV.

The chain carries TRBV3-1 and TRBJ2-5, with 10 bases matching TRBD2. The CDR3 has 15 residues. Per germline, CDR1 LGHDT and CDR2 YNNKEL (reference sequence). The V segment lost 4 bases and the J segment 3 bases; nucleotides outside the gene matches: 5. The CDR3 DNA follows: TGTGCCAGCAGCCCACCGGGACTAGCGAAAGAGACCCAGTACTTC. Its protein is CASSPPGLAKETQYF.

This clonotype has a handful of counts. The chain joins TRBV5-5 to TRBJ1-2; tentatively, D is TRBD1 (5 bases). The CDR3 sequence is 13 residues long. The V end lost 2 bases, the J end lost 3 bases, and 8 bases lay between the germline ends. CDR1 SGHKS and CDR2 YYEKEE come from the germline V gene (reference sequence). The CDR3 region has the DNA TGTGCCAGCAGCTTCGACAGCCACTATGGCTACACCTTC. Residues: CASSFDSHYGYTF.

The chain joins TRBV30 to TRBJ2-3; D is possibly TRBD2 (5 bases). With 0 bases removed from V and 2 bases from J, the gap between germline ends came to 9 bases. CDR3 length equals 14 residues. Germline CDR1 is GTSNPN and CDR2 is SVGIG (reference sequence). Written as DNA, the CDR3 is TGTGCCTGGAGTGTAGCGGCACTCACAGATACGCAGTATTTT. Translated: CAWSVAALTDTQYF.

The rearrangement links TRBV28 to TRBJ2-3, with D unresolved. Between the trimmed V and J ends, which lost 5 bases and 5 bases, there was a span of 8 bases. The length of the CDR3 is 12 residues. Germline-derived CDR1 and CDR2 are MDHEN and SYDVKM. The CDR3 nucleotides read TGTGCCAGCAGTGACTCGGGAGATACGCAGTATTTT. Translated, it gives CASSDSGDTQYF.

This chain links TRBV4-1 with TRBJ2-3; no firm D call. Trimming shortened V by 1 base and J by 2 bases, and 10 bases separated the two germline ends. The CDR3 length is 15 residues. From germline, CDR1 is MGHRA and CDR2 YSYEKL. Here the CDR3 reads CASSQGIEITDTQYF. The CDR3 DNA is TGCGCCAGCAGCCAAGGTATCGAGATCACAGATACGCAGTATTTT.

This chain links TRBV12-3 or TRBV12-4 with TRBJ2-7; no clear D. V was pared by 6 bases and J by 1 base, with 19 bases between. This CDR3 has 16 residues. CDR3 nucleotide sequence: TGTGCCAGCAGCCCTGGGAACAGACCCCTGTCCTACGAGCAGTACGTC. Its translation: CASSPGNRPLSYEQYV.

The chain has TRBV5-6 and TRBJ1-2; D not certain. Trimming cost V 4 bases and J 0 bases, with 13 bases left between them. Germline V gene sequence: CDR1 SGHDT, CDR2 YYEEEE. The CDR3 contains 15 residues. The CDR3 DNA reads as TGTGCCAGCAGCGTCCCGTGGAGGTCTAACTATGGCTACACCTTC. Its translation is CASSVPWRSNYGYTF.

In its sample, this clonotype was seen a few times. The chain employs TRBV12-3 or TRBV12-4 and TRBJ1-1; D unclear. V lost 4 bases, J lost 12 bases, and 9 bases lay in between. The CDR3 spans 10 residues. DNA for the CDR3: TGTGCCAGCAGTTCCCATGAGACTTTCTTT. Amino acid sequence: CASSSHETFF.

This chain links TRBV4-2 with TRBJ1-2, with D possibly TRBD1 on 5 matching bases. Germline V CDR1 and CDR2: LGHNA, YNFKEQ. The CDR3 is made up of 17 amino acids. V dropped 0 bases and J dropped 8 bases, with 22 bases sitting between them. CDR3 nucleotide sequence: TGTGCCAGCAGCCAAGATAGCGCTAAGCCAGGGATTGTGGGCTACACCTTC. Translated: CASSQDSAKPGIVGYTF.

V is TRBV5-1 and J is TRBJ2-3; 10 bases are shared with TRBD2. Germline values: CDR1 SGHRS, CDR2 YFSETQ. Trimming removed 0 bases from V and 4 bases from J; junction bases left unmatched: 5. There are 16 residues in the CDR3. The CDR3 bases are TGCGCCAGCAGCTTGGTAGCGGGGGGATGGGCAGATACGCAGTATTTT. This translates into CASSLVAGGWADTQYF.

The rearrangement uses TRBV20-1 and TRBJ2-5; 10 bases map to TRBD1. V shed 0 bases and J 5 bases; nucleotides not matched to a gene: 9. Germline V gene sequence: CDR1 DFQATT, CDR2 SNEGSKA (reference sequence). CDR3 length: 16 residues. Here the CDR3 DNA reads TGCAGTGCTAGAGATCTTCGGGACAGGGGACGCGAGACCCAGTACTTC. Translation: CSARDLRDRGRETQYF.

The rearrangement uses TRBV30 and TRBJ1-1; no clear D gene. CDR1 and CDR2 from the germline V gene are GTSNPN and SVGIG (reference sequence). Trimming left V 3 bases short and J 2 bases short, with 7 bases between. The CDR3 loop spans 12 amino acids. The CDR3 is CAWRQTNTEAFF. The CDR3 DNA reads TGTGCCTGGAGACAGACAAACACTGAAGCTTTCTTT.

The chain recombines TRBV20-1 with TRBJ1-5; 9 bases fit TRBD1. Per germline, CDR1 DFQATT and CDR2 SNEGSKA (reference sequence). The V and J ends lost 1 base and 7 bases, in that order; junction bases with no gene match: 14. The CDR3 loop spans 17 amino acids. The CDR3: CSARVSVRQGVGQPQHF. CDR3 DNA sequence: TGCAGTGCTAGAGTTTCAGTGAGACAGGGGGTTGGGCAGCCCCAGCATTTT.

The chain is built from TRBV28 and TRBJ2-2, with D maybe TRBD1 (5 bases). CDR1 is MDHEN, CDR2 SYDVKM, per germline. The CDR3 is made up of 11 amino acids. Trimming removed 6 bases at V and 8 bases at J, with 7 bases between. The CDR3: CASRYRGELFF. The CDR3 DNA follows: TGTGCCAGCAGGTACAGGGGGGAGCTGTTTTTT.